A selection of T cell receptor beta chains follows, all from one sample in a study of beta chain features in type 1 diabetes. Sequenced by immunoSEQ multiplex PCR; TCRdb stores in-frame clones only, minus some. Among 140,000 to 150,000 clones listed, about 10% were seen once. Input material: naive CD4+ T cells from blood. The receptors shown here come from a man aged 18 to 29 in good health. CDR3s include the opening cysteine and the closing phenylalanine or tryptophan. The D gene is left open where the match is weak. The size field is filled for only some rows; it gives once, few, many or a size class.

CDR3 protein: CASSRFNEQFF
CDR3 DNA: TGTGCCAGCAGCAGGTTCAATGAGCAGTTCTTC
V gene: TRBV6-5
CDR3 length: 11
D gene: .
clone size: few
J gene: TRBJ2-1

CDR3 protein: CASSEASYGGNEKLFF
CDR3 DNA: TGTGCCAGCAGTGAAGCATCTTACGGGGGAAATGAAAAACTGTTTTTT
V gene: TRBV6-1
CDR3 length: 16
D gene: .
clone size: .
J gene: TRBJ1-4

CDR3 protein: CASTSGGVLGETQYF
CDR3 DNA: TGTGCCAGTACCTCGGGGGGGGTTTTAGGAGAGACCCAGTACTTC
V gene: TRBV19
CDR3 length: 15
D gene: TRBD2
clone size: .
J gene: TRBJ2-5

CDR3 protein: CASSLGRFEGGYTF
CDR3 DNA: TGCGCCAGCAGCTTGGGCAGGTTTGAGGGTGGCTACACCTTC
V gene: TRBV5-1
CDR3 length: 14
D gene: .
clone size: .
J gene: TRBJ1-2

CDR3 protein: CASSLSSGGYADTQYF
CDR3 DNA: TGTGCCAGCAGCTTATCGAGCGGGGGGTATGCAGATACGCAGTATTTT
V gene: TRBV7-3
CDR3 length: 16
D gene: TRBD2
clone size: .
J gene: TRBJ2-3

CDR3 protein: CASSRDTLQPQHF
CDR3 DNA: TGTGCCAGTAGCCGGGACACCCTCCAGCCCCAGCATTTT
V gene: TRBV19
CDR3 length: 13
D gene: .
clone size: few
J gene: TRBJ1-5

CDR3 protein: CASSPGLAGSTDTQYF
CDR3 DNA: TGTGCCAGCAGCCCAGGACTAGCGGGCTCCACAGATACGCAGTATTTT
V gene: TRBV7-9
CDR3 length: 16
D gene: TRBD2
clone size: few
J gene: TRBJ2-3

CDR3 protein: CASPGNTIYF
CDR3 DNA: TGTGCCAGCCCGGGAAACACCATATATTTT
V gene: TRBV27
CDR3 length: 10
D gene: .
clone size: few
J gene: TRBJ1-3

CDR3 protein: CASSLKRGRGTGELFF
CDR3 DNA: TGTGCCAGCAGCTTGAAGCGGGGGCGGGGCACCGGGGAGCTGTTTTTT
V gene: TRBV5-4
CDR3 length: 16
D gene: TRBD2
clone size: few
J gene: TRBJ2-2

CDR3 protein: CASSRTGGVTGELFF
CDR3 DNA: TGTGCCAGCAGCCGGACAGGGGGCGTCACCGGGGAGCTGTTTTTT
V gene: TRBV7-8
CDR3 length: 15
D gene: TRBD1
clone size: few
J gene: TRBJ2-2

CDR3 protein: CASSYLEGGTWNEQFF
CDR3 DNA: TGCGCCAGCAGCTATCTCGAGGGAGGGACATGGAATGAGCAGTTCTTC
V gene: TRBV5-1
CDR3 length: 16
D gene: .
clone size: .
J gene: TRBJ2-1

CDR3 protein: CASSSRQGGNTGELFF
CDR3 DNA: TGTGCCAGCAGCTCCAGACAGGGCGGGAACACCGGGGAGCTGTTTTTT
V gene: TRBV11-3
CDR3 length: 16
D gene: TRBD1
clone size: .
J gene: TRBJ2-2

CDR3 protein: CASSFRQGSYEQYF
CDR3 DNA: TGTGCCAGCAGCTTTCGACAGGGTTCTTACGAGCAGTACTTC
V gene: TRBV11-2
CDR3 length: 14
D gene: TRBD1
clone size: few
J gene: TRBJ2-7

CDR3 protein: CASSSSGGRQETQYF
CDR3 DNA: TGTGCCAGCAGTTCTAGCGGGGGAAGGCAAGAGACCCAGTACTTC
V gene: TRBV7-3
CDR3 length: 15
D gene: TRBD2
clone size: .
J gene: TRBJ2-5

CDR3 protein: CAWSQGYTGELFF
CDR3 DNA: TGTGCCTGGAGTCAGGGGTACACCGGGGAGCTGTTTTTT
V gene: TRBV30
CDR3 length: 13
D gene: .
clone size: .
J gene: TRBJ2-2

CDR3 protein: CASSSRLAGGGNTGELFF
CDR3 DNA: TGTGCCAGCAGCTCCCGACTAGCGGGGGGCGGAAACACCGGGGAGCTGTTTTTT
V gene: TRBV9
CDR3 length: 18
D gene: TRBD2
clone size: .
J gene: TRBJ2-2

CDR3 protein: CASSRDRAGGYTF
CDR3 DNA: TGTGCCAGCAGTCGCGACAGGGCGGGCGGCTACACCTTC
V gene: TRBV6-1
CDR3 length: 13
D gene: TRBD1
clone size: .
J gene: TRBJ1-2

CDR3 protein: CASSPGLATNEQFF
CDR3 DNA: TGCGCCAGCAGCCCTGGACTAGCCACGAATGAGCAGTTCTTC
V gene: TRBV5-1
CDR3 length: 14
D gene: TRBD2
clone size: few
J gene: TRBJ2-1

CDR3 protein: CASSQPTTSGAYNEQFF
CDR3 DNA: TGCGCCAGCAGCCAACCAACCACTAGCGGGGCTTACAATGAGCAGTTCTTC
V gene: TRBV4-1
CDR3 length: 17
D gene: TRBD2
clone size: few
J gene: TRBJ2-1

CDR3 protein: CASSQATLHF
CDR3 DNA: TGTGCCAGCAGTCAGGCCACCCTCCACTTT
V gene: TRBV7-9
CDR3 length: 10
D gene: .
clone size: .
J gene: TRBJ1-6

CDR3 protein: CSAPYRDTQYF
CDR3 DNA: TGCAGTGCTCCCTACAGGGATACGCAGTATTTT
V gene: TRBV20-1
CDR3 length: 11
D gene: .
clone size: .
J gene: TRBJ2-3

CDR3 protein: CASSDPPGGPGYGYTF
CDR3 DNA: TGTGCCAGCAGTGATCCCCCCGGGGGACCGGGCTATGGCTACACCTTC
V gene: TRBV25-1
CDR3 length: 16
D gene: .
clone size: few
J gene: TRBJ1-2

CDR3 protein: CSVVPAGTYEQYF
CDR3 DNA: TGCAGCGTTGTACCTGCGGGGACCTACGAGCAGTACTTC
V gene: TRBV29-1
CDR3 length: 13
D gene: .
clone size: few
J gene: TRBJ2-7

CDR3 protein: CASSPDRGRGTSNYGYTF
CDR3 DNA: TGTGCCAGCAGCCCGGACAGGGGTAGGGGTACCTCTAACTATGGCTACACCTTC
V gene: TRBV27
CDR3 length: 18
D gene: TRBD1
clone size: .
J gene: TRBJ1-2

CDR3 protein: CASRRQGSNYGYTF
CDR3 DNA: TGTGCCAGCCGAAGACAGGGGAGCAACTATGGCTACACCTTC
V gene: TRBV27
CDR3 length: 14
D gene: TRBD1
clone size: few
J gene: TRBJ1-2

CDR3 protein: CAISDTGSTDTQYF
CDR3 DNA: TGTGCCATCAGTGATACAGGGAGCACAGATACGCAGTATTTT
V gene: TRBV10-3
CDR3 length: 14
D gene: .
clone size: .
J gene: TRBJ2-3

CDR3 protein: CASSVGAYATNEKLFF
CDR3 DNA: TGTGCCAGCAGCGTAGGGGCGTACGCAACTAATGAAAAACTGTTTTTT
V gene: TRBV9
CDR3 length: 16
D gene: .
clone size: .
J gene: TRBJ1-4

CDR3 protein: CASSPPPGGADTQYF
CDR3 DNA: TGTGCCAGCAGCCCCCCTCCGGGGGGCGCAGATACGCAGTATTTT
V gene: TRBV7-2
CDR3 length: 15
D gene: .
clone size: few
J gene: TRBJ2-3

CDR3 protein: CASSEGPSADTQYF
CDR3 DNA: TGTGCCAGCAGTGAGGGGCCTAGCGCAGATACGCAGTATTTT
V gene: TRBV6-5
CDR3 length: 14
D gene: .
clone size: few
J gene: TRBJ2-3

CDR3 protein: CASSPWRGPEETQYF
CDR3 DNA: TGTGCCAGCAGCCCTTGGCGGGGGCCCGAAGAGACCCAGTACTTC
V gene: TRBV7-7
CDR3 length: 15
D gene: .
clone size: few
J gene: TRBJ2-5

CDR3 protein: CASSMTSGGPPDTQYF
CDR3 DNA: TGTGCCAGCAGCATGACTAGCGGGGGGCCACCAGATACGCAGTATTTT
V gene: TRBV27
CDR3 length: 16
D gene: TRBD2
clone size: many
J gene: TRBJ2-3

CDR3 protein: CASRTGDTQYF
CDR3 DNA: TGTGCCAGCAGGACAGGTGATACGCAGTATTTT
V gene: TRBV28
CDR3 length: 11
D gene: .
clone size: few
J gene: TRBJ2-3

CDR3 protein: CASSVGRSPQETQYF
CDR3 DNA: TGTGCCAGCAGCGTAGGTCGGTCTCCCCAAGAGACCCAGTACTTC
V gene: TRBV9
CDR3 length: 15
D gene: .
clone size: .
J gene: TRBJ2-5

CDR3 protein: CASSVGGQGAGNTIYF
CDR3 DNA: TGTGCCAGCAGCGTAGGGGGACAGGGTGCAGGAAACACCATATATTTT
V gene: TRBV9
CDR3 length: 16
D gene: TRBD1
clone size: few
J gene: TRBJ1-3

CDR3 protein: CASSFQGPAQYF
CDR3 DNA: TGTGCCAGCAGTTTTCAGGGCCCCGCGCAGTATTTT
V gene: TRBV27
CDR3 length: 12
D gene: .
clone size: few
J gene: TRBJ2-3

CDR3 protein: CASSERYGNQPQHF
CDR3 DNA: TGTGCCAGCAGTGAGAGATACGGCAATCAGCCCCAGCATTTT
V gene: TRBV6-1
CDR3 length: 14
D gene: .
clone size: few
J gene: TRBJ1-5

CDR3 protein: CASSPGTASYEQYF
CDR3 DNA: TGTGCCAGCAGCCCGGGGACAGCTTCCTACGAGCAGTACTTC
V gene: TRBV11-3
CDR3 length: 14
D gene: TRBD1
clone size: .
J gene: TRBJ2-7

CDR3 protein: CASADRFYSGNTIYF
CDR3 DNA: TGTGCCAGCGCCGACAGGTTCTACTCTGGAAACACCATATATTTT
V gene: TRBV27
CDR3 length: 15
D gene: .
clone size: few
J gene: TRBJ1-3

CDR3 protein: CASSQDPTRRRRGYTF
CDR3 DNA: TGCGCCAGCAGCCAAGACCCGACGCGCAGGCGTCGAGGCTACACCTTC
V gene: TRBV4-1
CDR3 length: 16
D gene: .
clone size: .
J gene: TRBJ1-2

CDR3 protein: CASSDRTGVETQYF
CDR3 DNA: TGTGCCAGCAGCGACCGTACAGGGGTTGAGACCCAGTACTTC
V gene: TRBV6-5
CDR3 length: 14
D gene: TRBD1
clone size: few
J gene: TRBJ2-5

CDR3 protein: CASTKGWIKGAETQYF
CDR3 DNA: TGTGCCAGCACCAAAGGTTGGATTAAGGGGGCGGAGACCCAGTACTTC
V gene: TRBV6-6
CDR3 length: 16
D gene: TRBD1
clone size: .
J gene: TRBJ2-5

CDR3 protein: CASSAQGAADTEAFF
CDR3 DNA: TGTGCCAGCAGTGCACAGGGGGCCGCGGACACTGAAGCTTTCTTT
V gene: TRBV6-5
CDR3 length: 15
D gene: TRBD1
clone size: few
J gene: TRBJ1-1

CDR3 protein: CASSYTGTQTGYTF
CDR3 DNA: TGTGCCAGCAGTTACACCGGGACACAGACTGGCTACACCTTC
V gene: TRBV6-5
CDR3 length: 14
D gene: .
clone size: .
J gene: TRBJ1-2

CDR3 protein: CSVQSGGFYNEQFF
CDR3 DNA: TGCAGCGTTCAGAGCGGGGGGTTTTACAATGAGCAGTTCTTC
V gene: TRBV29-1
CDR3 length: 14
D gene: TRBD2
clone size: few
J gene: TRBJ2-1

CDR3 protein: CASSSTSGTYNEQFF
CDR3 DNA: TGCGCCAGCAGCTCAACTAGCGGGACTTACAATGAGCAGTTCTTC
V gene: TRBV5-1
CDR3 length: 15
D gene: TRBD2
clone size: .
J gene: TRBJ2-1

CDR3 protein: CASSPNRDSYNEQFF
CDR3 DNA: TGTGCCAGCAGCCCCAACAGGGACTCCTACAATGAGCAGTTCTTC
V gene: TRBV7-2
CDR3 length: 15
D gene: .
clone size: .
J gene: TRBJ2-1

CDR3 protein: CASSLVSGGAKNIQYF
CDR3 DNA: TGTGCCAGCAGCTTAGTTAGCGGGGGAGCCAAAAACATTCAGTACTTC
V gene: TRBV7-2
CDR3 length: 16
D gene: TRBD2
clone size: .
J gene: TRBJ2-4

CDR3 protein: CASSPTGDLAGELFF
CDR3 DNA: TGTGCCAGTAGTCCGACAGGGGATCTTGCCGGGGAGCTGTTTTTT
V gene: TRBV19
CDR3 length: 15
D gene: TRBD1
clone size: .
J gene: TRBJ2-2